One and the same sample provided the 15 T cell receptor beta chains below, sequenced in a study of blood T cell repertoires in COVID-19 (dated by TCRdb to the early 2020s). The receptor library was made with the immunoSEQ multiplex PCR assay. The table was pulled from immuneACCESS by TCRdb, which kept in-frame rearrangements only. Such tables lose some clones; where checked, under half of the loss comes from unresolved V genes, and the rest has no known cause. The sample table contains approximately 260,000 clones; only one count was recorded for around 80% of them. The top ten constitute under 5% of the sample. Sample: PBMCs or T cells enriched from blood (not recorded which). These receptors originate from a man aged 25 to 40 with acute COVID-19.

This chain's CDR3 is CSVTGWEETQYF. In DNA, the CDR3 is TGCAGCGTAACAGGGTGGGAAGAGACCCAGTACTTC. This rearrangement joins TRBV29-1 to TRBJ2-5; maybe TRBD1 (6 bases). Germline CDR1 SQVTM, CDR2 ANQGSEA. The CDR3 consists of 12 residues. V was cut by 6 bases and J by 3 bases, with 11 bases left in between.

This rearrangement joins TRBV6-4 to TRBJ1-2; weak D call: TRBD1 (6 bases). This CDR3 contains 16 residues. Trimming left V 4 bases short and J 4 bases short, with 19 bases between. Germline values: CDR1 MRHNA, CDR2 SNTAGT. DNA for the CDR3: TGTGCCAGCAGTGGGGATTCCTTGACAGGCCTCTATGGCTACACCTTC. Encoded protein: CASSGDSLTGLYGYTF.

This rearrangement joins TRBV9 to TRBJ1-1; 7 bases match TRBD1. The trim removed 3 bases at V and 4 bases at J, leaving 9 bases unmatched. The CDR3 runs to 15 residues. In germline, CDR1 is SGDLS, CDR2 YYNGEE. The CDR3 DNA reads TGTGCCAGCAGCGGTTCGGGACAGCGGGCCACTGAAGCTTTCTTT. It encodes CASSGSGQRATEAFF.

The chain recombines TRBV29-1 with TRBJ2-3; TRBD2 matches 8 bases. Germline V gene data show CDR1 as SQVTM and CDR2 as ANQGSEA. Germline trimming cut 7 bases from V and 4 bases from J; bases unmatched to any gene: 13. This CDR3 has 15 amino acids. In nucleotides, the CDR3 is TGCAGCGCTGCTTCGAGAGCGGGAGTTGCAGATACGCAGTATTTT. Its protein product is CSAASRAGVADTQYF.

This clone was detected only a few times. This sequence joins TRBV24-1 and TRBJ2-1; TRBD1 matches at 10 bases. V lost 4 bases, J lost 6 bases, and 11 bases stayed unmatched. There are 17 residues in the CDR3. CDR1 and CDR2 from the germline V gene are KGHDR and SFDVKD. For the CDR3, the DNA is TGTGCCACCAGTGACTATATCACCGGGACAGGGGTCAATGAGCAGTTCTTC. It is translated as CATSDYITGTGVNEQFF.

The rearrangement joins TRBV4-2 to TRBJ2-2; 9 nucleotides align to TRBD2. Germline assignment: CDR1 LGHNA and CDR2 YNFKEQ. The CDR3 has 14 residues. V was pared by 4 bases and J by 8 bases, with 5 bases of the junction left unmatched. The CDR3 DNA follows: TGTGCCAGCAGCCTTCAGGGACTAGCTGGGGAGCTGTTTTTT. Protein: CASSLQGLAGELFF.

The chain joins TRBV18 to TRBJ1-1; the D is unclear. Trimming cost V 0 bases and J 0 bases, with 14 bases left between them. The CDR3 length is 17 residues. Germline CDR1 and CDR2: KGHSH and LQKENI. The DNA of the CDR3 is TGTGCCAGCTCACCACCCCAAACGGTTGCTTTGAACACTGAAGCTTTCTTT. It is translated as CASSPPQTVALNTEAFF.

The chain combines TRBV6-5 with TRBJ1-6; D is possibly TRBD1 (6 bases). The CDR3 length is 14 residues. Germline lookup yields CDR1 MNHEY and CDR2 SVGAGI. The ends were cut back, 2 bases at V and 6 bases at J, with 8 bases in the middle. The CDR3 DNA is TGTGCCAGCAGTTACGGGGGCGGTAATTCACCCCTCCACTTT. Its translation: CASSYGGGNSPLHF.

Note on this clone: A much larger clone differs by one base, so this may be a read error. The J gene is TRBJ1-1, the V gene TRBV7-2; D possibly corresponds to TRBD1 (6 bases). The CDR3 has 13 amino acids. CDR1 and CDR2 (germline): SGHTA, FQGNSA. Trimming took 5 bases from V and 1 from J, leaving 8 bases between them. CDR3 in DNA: TGTGCCAGCAGCGGGGGACAGAACACTGAAGCTTTCTTT. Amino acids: CASSGGQNTEAFF.

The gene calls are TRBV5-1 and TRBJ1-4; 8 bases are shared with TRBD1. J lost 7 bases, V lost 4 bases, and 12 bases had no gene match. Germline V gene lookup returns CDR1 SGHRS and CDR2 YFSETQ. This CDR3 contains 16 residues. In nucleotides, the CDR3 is TGCGCCAGCAGCCCAGGACCTTTAGGGACAGGTGAAAAACTGTTTTTT. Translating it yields CASSPGPLGTGEKLFF.

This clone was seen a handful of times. The CDR3 here is CASTRGNTIYF. CDR3 nucleotide sequence: TGTGCCAGCACCCGGGGAAACACCATATATTTT. This sequence joins TRBV7-9 and TRBJ1-3; D not certain. CDR1 SEHNR and CDR2 FQNEAQ come from the germline V gene (reference sequence). V lost 7 bases, J lost 4 bases, and 5 bases lay in between. CDR3 size: 11 residues.

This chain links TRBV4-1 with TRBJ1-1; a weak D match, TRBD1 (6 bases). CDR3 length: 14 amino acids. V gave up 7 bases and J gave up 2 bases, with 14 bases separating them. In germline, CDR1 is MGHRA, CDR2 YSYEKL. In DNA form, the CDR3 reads TGCGCCAGCACCGCCGGGGGGGCTAACACTGAAGCTTTCTTT. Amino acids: CASTAGGANTEAFF.

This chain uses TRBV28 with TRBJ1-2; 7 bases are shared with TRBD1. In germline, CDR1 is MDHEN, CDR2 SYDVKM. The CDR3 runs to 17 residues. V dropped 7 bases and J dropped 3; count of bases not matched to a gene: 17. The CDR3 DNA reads TGTGCCAGCAAGGGGGGAACGGACAGGCGCCGAGACTATGGCTACACCTTC. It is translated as CASKGGTDRRRDYGYTF.

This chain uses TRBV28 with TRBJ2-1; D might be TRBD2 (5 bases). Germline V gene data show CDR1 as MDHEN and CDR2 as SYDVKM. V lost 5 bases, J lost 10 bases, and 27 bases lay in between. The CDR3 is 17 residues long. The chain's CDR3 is CASSHARTGGRGWEQFF. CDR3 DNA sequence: TGTGCCAGCAGTCATGCCCGGACCGGAGGACGAGGTTGGGAGCAGTTCTTC.

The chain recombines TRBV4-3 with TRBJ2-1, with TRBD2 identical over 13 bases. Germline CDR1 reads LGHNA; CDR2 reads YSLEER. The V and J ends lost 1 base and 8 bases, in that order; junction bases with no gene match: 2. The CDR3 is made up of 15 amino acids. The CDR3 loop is CASSQGLAGGDEQFF. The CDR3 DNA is TGCGCCAGCAGCCAAGGACTAGCGGGAGGTGATGAGCAGTTCTTC.